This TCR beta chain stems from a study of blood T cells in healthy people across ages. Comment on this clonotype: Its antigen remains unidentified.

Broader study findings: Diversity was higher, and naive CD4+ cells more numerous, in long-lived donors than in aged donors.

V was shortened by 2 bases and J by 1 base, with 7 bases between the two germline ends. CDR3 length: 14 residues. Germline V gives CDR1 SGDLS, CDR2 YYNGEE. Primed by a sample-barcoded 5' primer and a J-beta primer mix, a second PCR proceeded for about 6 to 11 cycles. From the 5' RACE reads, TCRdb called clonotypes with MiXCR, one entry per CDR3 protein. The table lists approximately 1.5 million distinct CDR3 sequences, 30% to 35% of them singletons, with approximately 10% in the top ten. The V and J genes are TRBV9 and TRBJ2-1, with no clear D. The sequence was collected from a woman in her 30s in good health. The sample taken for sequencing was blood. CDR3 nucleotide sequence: TGTGCCAGCAGCGTGGGATTTTCCTACAATGAGCAGTTCTTC. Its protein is CASSVGFSYNEQFF. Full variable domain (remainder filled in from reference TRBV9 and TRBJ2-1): DSGVTQTPKHLITATGQRVTLRCSPRSGDLSVYWYQQSLDQGLQFLIQYYNGEERAKGNILERFSAQQFPDLHSELNLSSLELGDSALYFCASSVGFSYNEQFFGPGTRLTVL.